Ten or more counts support the clone carrying this T cell receptor (beta chain). The evidence that diagnosis relied on was clinical symptoms, serum thyroxine, TRAb, thyroid ultrasound and orbital computed tomography. Amplification of the TCR beta CDR3 regions used RNA transcripts (as template). The first-round RT-PCR employed HTBI primers together with the Qiagen OneStep RT-PCR kit. A multiplex PCR was then performed as the second round. Each CDR3 protein is one row after TCRdb ran MiXCR on the multiplex PCR reads. The sample lists over a million distinct CDR3 sequences; around a third were seen once. With 3 bases removed from V and 5 bases from J, the gap between germline ends came to 19 bases. From germline, CDR1 is DFQATT and CDR2 SNEGSKA (reference sequence). The CDR3 has 15 amino acids. This specimen belongs to a study of Graves' ophthalmopathy and Graves' hyperthyroidism.

The chain couples TRBV20-1 to TRBJ1-1; D remains ambiguous. Sample: peripheral blood or thyroid tissue (not recorded which). This receptor was taken from an adult man with Graves' hyperthyroidism. CDR3 protein: CSARAGGPDRTEAFF. The CDR3 coding sequence is TGCAGTGCTAGGGCAGGTGGGCCGGACCGGACTGAAGCTTTCTTT.